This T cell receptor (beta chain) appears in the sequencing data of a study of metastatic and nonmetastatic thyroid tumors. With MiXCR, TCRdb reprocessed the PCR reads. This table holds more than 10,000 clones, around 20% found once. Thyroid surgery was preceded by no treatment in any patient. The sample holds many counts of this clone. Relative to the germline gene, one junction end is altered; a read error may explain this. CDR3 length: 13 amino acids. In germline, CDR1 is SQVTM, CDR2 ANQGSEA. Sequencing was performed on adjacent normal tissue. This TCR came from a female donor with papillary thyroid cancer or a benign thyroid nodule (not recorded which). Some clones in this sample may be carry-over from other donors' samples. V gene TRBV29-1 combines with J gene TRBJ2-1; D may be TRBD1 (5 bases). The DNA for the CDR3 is TGCAGCGTTGTTCAGGGTCCCTACATTGAGCAGTTCTTC. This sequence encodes CSVVQGPYIEQFF.